The clone carrying this TCR beta chain was picked up a small number of times. 60 Vbeta and 13 Jbeta primers were used in PCR. Clones were sequenced by immunoSEQ multiplex PCR, and TCRdb holds only the in-frame ones, with some missing. The data show 250,000 to 350,000 clones, 70% to 90% seen once. This entry comes from a study of cytomegalovirus exposure and HLA in healthy donors. Healthy bone marrow donors supplied every sample. The CDR3 length is 14 residues. Per the germline V gene, CDR1 is MDHEN and CDR2 is SYDVKM. V lost 6 bases, J lost 0 bases, and 12 bases lay in between. This sequence originates from a man aged 35 to 55 in good health and CMV-seropositive. Source material: PBMCs. V is TRBV28 and J is TRBJ2-7, with no clear D. This CDR3 reads CASSLTTISYEQYF. CDR3 coding DNA: TGTGCCAGCAGCCTTACGACAATCTCCTACGAGCAGTACTTC. The full variable domain, rest sourced from reference TRBV28 and TRBJ2-7, is DVKVTQSSRYLVKRTGEKVFLECVQDMDHENMFWYRQDPGLGLRLIYFSYDVKMKEKGDIPEGYSVSREKKERFSLILESASTNQTSMYLCASSLTTISYEQYFGPGTRLTVT.